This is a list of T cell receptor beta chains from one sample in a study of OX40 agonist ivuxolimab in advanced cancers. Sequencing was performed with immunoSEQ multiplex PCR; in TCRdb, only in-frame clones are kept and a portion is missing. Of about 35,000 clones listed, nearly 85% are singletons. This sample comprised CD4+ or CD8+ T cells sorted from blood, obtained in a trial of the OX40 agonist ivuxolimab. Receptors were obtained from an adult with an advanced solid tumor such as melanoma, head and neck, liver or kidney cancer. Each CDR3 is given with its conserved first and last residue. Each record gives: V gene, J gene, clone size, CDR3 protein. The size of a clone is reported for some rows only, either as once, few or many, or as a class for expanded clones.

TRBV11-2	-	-	CASSGFGTGNSYEQYF
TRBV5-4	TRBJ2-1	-	CASSSPNANNEQFF
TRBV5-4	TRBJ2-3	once	CASSLAISGRSDTQYF
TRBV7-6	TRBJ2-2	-	CASSPYTGELFF
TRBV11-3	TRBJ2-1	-	CASSLRTGSGNNEQFF
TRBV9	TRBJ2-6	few	CASSVWGSGANVLTF
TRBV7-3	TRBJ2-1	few	CASSSGTGSRGDEQFF
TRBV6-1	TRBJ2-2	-	CASRPGTGAGELFF
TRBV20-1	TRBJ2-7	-	CSASGWREQYF
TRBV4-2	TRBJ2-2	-	CASSHGTGELFF
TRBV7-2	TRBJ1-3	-	CASSPLGSGNTIYF
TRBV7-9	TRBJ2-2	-	CASSLVGGGKTGELFF
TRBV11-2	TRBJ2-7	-	CASSPFGLSYEQYF
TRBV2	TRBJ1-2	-	CASSEGVANYGYTF
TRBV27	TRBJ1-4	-	CASSLFRGDEKLFF